This TCR beta chain is from a study of blood T cell repertoires in COVID-19 (dated by TCRdb to about 2020). About the study as a whole: Collaborator samples came from the United States, Italy and Spain and covered acute and convalescent phases of COVID-19. The repertoires were released in a freely available public database meant as a resource for research on the immune response to SARS-CoV-2. The material from the prospective study consisted of cDNA or gDNA derived from T cells, B-cell-depleted T cells, or PBMCs. HLA class I and class II types, where available, came from metadata supplied by the sample provider rather than from assay-based typing. Subjects who had been exposed to COVID-19, were actively infected with it, or had recovered from it provided the deeply sampled blood TCRbeta repertoires that made up the dataset. The sample metadata nearly always contained a de-identified subject ID, COVID-19 status, age in years and sex. Samples were obtained from the ongoing ImmuneRACE study (first 160 participants) and from roughly 1,300 subjects provided by 6 global collaborators.

The study at large found these results: How much clinical and demographic metadata was included differed by source and by participant, and the metadata was provided uncurated.

TCRbeta CDR3 regions were amplified from genomic DNA using the immunoSEQ Assay, a bias-controlled multiplex PCR. As for the authors' bioinformatics: Nucleated cell counts per sample were estimated from amplification of reference gene primers within the assay. Sequence reads were collapsed and filtered to measure the absolute abundance of every unique TCRbeta CDR3 rearrangement. Productive Simpson clonality was computed per sample as the square root of Simpson's diversity index over productive rearrangements. Drawn from immuneACCESS, this table holds only the in-frame rearrangements with V and J called that TCRdb kept. Clones are partly lost; checked studies trace under half to an unresolved V gene and leave the rest unexplained. The V and J calls and clone size are taken from that table; D and trimming were inferred from the DNA. This sample lists about 250,000 clones; roughly nine tenths were detected once. 0.94% of the sample is in the top ten clones.

The CDR3 runs 12 residues from the cysteine to the phenylalanine. Here the CDR3 DNA is all that survives: 36 bases in frame from base 1. V lost 3 bases and J lost 4 bases; the stretch between them is 5 bases long. From the germline V gene, CDR1 is KGHDR and CDR2 is SFDVKD. A second Seattle source provided samples from volunteer blood donors who had recovered from COVID-19. The collaborating institutions used their own protocols to collect whole blood in K2EDTA tubes. For TCRbeta analysis, collaborator samples were shipped as frozen whole blood, as isolated PBMCs, or as DNA extracted from either sample type. This clone has a handful of counts. Its target antigen remains unknown. Base qualities are missing; no much larger clone stands one base away.

The V gene is TRBV24-1 and the J gene is TRBJ1-2; the D gene is unclear. The sample comprised peripheral blood. The receptor was isolated from a woman aged 40 to 49 who had recovered from COVID-19. CDR3 loop: CATSDGGYGYTF. The DNA reads TGTGCCACCAGTGATGGAGGCTATGGCTACACCTTC.